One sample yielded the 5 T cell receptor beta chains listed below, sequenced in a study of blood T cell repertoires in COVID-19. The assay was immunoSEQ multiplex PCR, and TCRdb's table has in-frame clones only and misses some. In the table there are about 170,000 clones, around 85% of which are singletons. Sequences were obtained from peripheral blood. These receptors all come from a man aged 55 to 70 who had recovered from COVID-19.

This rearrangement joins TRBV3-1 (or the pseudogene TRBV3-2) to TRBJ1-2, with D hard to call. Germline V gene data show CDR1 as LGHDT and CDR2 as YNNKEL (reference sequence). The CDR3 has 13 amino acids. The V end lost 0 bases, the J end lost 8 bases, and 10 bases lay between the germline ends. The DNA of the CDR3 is TGTGCCAGCAGCCAAGATCGCACGGGGGGCTACACCTTC. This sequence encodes CASSQDRTGGYTF.

The CDR3 nucleotides are TGTGCCAGCTCACCACGATCTGGGACAGGGAGGGGTTCCTACAATGAGCAGTTCTTC. It encodes CASSPRSGTGRGSYNEQFF. The rearrangement links TRBV18 to TRBJ2-1; TRBD1 agrees at 9 bases. V dropped 1 base and J dropped 1; count of bases not matched to a gene: 11. The CDR3 is 19 amino acids. Germline CDR1 KGHSH, CDR2 LQKENI.

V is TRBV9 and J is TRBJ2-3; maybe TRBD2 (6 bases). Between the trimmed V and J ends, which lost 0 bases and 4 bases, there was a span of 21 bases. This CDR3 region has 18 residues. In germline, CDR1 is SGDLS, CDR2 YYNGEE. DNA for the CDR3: TGTGCCAGCAGCGTAGCCCTAGCCGGGCTAGCGAGCCCAGATACGCAGTATTTT. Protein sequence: CASSVALAGLASPDTQYF. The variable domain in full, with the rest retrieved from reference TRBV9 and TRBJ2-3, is DSGVTQTPKHLITATGQRVTLRCSPRSGDLSVYWYQQSLDQGLQFLIQYYNGEERAKGNILERFSAQQFPDLHSELNLSSLELGDSALYFCASSVALAGLASPDTQYFGPGTRLTVL.

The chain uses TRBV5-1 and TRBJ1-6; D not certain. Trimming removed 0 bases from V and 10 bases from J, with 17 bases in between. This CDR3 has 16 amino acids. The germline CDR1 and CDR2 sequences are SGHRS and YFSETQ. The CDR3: CASSLEWGAQRSPLHF. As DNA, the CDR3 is TGCGCCAGCAGCTTGGAGTGGGGAGCTCAGAGATCACCCCTCCACTTT.

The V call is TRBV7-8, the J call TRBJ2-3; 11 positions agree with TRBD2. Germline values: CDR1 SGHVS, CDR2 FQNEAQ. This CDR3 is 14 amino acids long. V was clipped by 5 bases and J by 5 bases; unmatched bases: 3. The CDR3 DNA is TGTGCCAGCAGCCAAGGGACTAGCGGAGATACGCAGTATTTT. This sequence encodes CASSQGTSGDTQYF.